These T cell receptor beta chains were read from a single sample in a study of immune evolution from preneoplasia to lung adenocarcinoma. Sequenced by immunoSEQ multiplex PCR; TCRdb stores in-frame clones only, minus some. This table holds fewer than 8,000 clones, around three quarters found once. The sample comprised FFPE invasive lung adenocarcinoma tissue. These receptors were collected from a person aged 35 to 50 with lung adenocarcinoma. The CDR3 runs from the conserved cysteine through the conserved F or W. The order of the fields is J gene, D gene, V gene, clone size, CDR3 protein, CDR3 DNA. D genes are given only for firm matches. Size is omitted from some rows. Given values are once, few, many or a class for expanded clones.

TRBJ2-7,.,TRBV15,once,CATSRDRQSSSYEQYF,TGTGCCACCAGCAGAGACCGACAGTCGAGCTCCTACGAGCAGTACTTC
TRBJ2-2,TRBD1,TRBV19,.,CASSTTGTGVVGELFF,TGTGCCAGTAGTACCACCGGGACAGGGGTCGTCGGGGAGCTGTTTTTT
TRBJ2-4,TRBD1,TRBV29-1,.,CSVGLLQGAPKNIQYF,TGCAGCGTTGGGTTGCTACAGGGGGCCCCTAAAAACATTCAGTACTTC
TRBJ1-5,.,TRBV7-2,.,CASSLGGGQSGQPQHF,TGTGCCAGCAGCTTGGGGGGTGGACAGTCAGGGCAGCCCCAGCATTTT
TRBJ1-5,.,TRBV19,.,CASSIDRNRAYNQPQHF,TGTGCCAGTAGTATAGATCGTAACAGGGCCTATAATCAGCCCCAGCATTTT
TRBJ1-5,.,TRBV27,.,CASSFHGQPSSQHF,TGTGCCAGCAGTTTCCATGGACAGCCGTCTTCCCAGCATTTT
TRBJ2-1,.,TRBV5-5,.,CASSLSQGRSYNEQFF,TGTGCCAGCAGCTTGTCCCAGGGACGGTCCTACAATGAGCAGTTCTTC
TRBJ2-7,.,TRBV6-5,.,CASTGGGIYEQYF,TGTGCCAGCACTGGGGGCGGGATCTACGAGCAGTACTTC
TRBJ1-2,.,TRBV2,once,CASRDYLWLHF,TGTGCCAGCAGGGATTATCTATGGCTACACTTC
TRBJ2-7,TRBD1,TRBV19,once,CASSIGTGGTYEQYF,TGTGCCAGTAGTATCGGGACAGGGGGGACCTACGAGCAGTACTTC
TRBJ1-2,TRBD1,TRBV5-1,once,CASSRATGGYGYTF,TGCGCCAGCAGCCGAGCGACAGGGGGCTATGGCTACACCTTC
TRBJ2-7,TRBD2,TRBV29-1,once,CSVVAGAGGEQYF,TGCAGCGTTGTAGCGGGAGCCGGGGGCGAGCAGTACTTC
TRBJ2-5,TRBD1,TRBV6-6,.,CASSYIRGLQETQYF,TGTGCCAGCAGTTATATAAGGGGGCTCCAAGAGACCCAGTACTTC
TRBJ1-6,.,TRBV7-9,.,CASSTNPVGESPLHF,TGTGCCAGCAGCACAAACCCCGTCGGGGAATCACCCCTCCACTTT
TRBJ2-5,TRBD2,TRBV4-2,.,CASSQKGLAGEGGKTQYF,TGTGCCAGCAGCCAAAAGGGACTAGCGGGAGAGGGCGGTAAGACCCAGTACTTC
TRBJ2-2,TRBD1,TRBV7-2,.,CASSFAGTGGTGELFF,TGTGCCAGCAGCTTTGCCGGGACAGGGGGCACCGGGGAGCTGTTTTTT
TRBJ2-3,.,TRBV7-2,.,CASSSDYLSTDTQYF,TGTGCCAGCAGCTCCGACTACCTAAGCACAGATACGCAGTATTTT
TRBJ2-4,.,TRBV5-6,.,CASSLERLGEYF,TGTGCCAGCAGCTTGGAAAGGTTAGGGGAGTACTTC
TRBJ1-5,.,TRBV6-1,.,CASSEMGQPYQPQHF,TGTGCCAGCAGTGAAATGGGGCAGCCTTATCAGCCCCAGCATTTT
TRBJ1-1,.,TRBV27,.,CASSITGNAEAFF,TGTGCCAGCAGTATAACGGGGAATGCTGAAGCTTTCTTT
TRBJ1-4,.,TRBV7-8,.,CASSLGRWGEKLFF,TGTGCCAGCAGCTTAGGGAGGTGGGGAGAAAAACTGTTTTTT
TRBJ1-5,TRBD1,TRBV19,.,CASQGANQPQHF,TGTGCCAGCCAGGGGGCAAATCAGCCCCAGCATTTT